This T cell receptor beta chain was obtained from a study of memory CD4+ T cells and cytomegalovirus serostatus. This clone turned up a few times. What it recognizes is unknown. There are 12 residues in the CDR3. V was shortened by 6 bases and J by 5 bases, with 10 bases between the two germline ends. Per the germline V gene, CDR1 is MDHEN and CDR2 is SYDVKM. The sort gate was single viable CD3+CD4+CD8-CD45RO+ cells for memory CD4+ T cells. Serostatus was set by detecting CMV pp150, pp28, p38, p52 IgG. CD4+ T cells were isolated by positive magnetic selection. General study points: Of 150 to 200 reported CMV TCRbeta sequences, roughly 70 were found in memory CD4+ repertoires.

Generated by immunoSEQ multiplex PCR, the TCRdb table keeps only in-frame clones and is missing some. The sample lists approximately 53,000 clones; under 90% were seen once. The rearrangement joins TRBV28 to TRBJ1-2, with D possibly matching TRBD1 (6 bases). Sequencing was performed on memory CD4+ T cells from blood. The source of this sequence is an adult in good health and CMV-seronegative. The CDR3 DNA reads TGTGCCAGCAGCCCACAGGGTTATGGCTACACCTTC. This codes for CASSPQGYGYTF.